What follows is one T cell receptor (beta chain) and its context. What it recognizes is unknown. This sample was taken from a study of OX40 agonist ivuxolimab in advanced cancers. Notes on the study in general: Clones of CD4+ and CD8+ blood T cells grew by week 6 at doses of 0.1 to 3.0 mg/kg. On average, CD8+ T cells showed a greater number of expanded clones than CD4+.

Libraries were prepared by immunoSEQ multiplex PCR; TCRdb keeps only in-frame clonotypes and omits some of them. The profile shows roughly 120,000 clones, about 90% of them singletons. Germline V gives CDR1 MDHEN, CDR2 SYDVKM. This CDR3 comprises 18 residues. V was cut by 5 bases and J by 0 bases, with 19 bases left in between. Sampling times: baseline, cycle 4 day 1, cycle 7 day 1. The chain joins TRBV28 to TRBJ2-2, with TRBD1 as a possible D gene (6 bases). This specimen was CD4+ or CD8+ T cells sorted from blood, taken in a trial of the OX40 agonist ivuxolimab. The origin of this receptor is an adult with an advanced solid tumor such as melanoma, head and neck, liver or kidney cancer. CDR3 region: CASSLPPMDSANTGELFF. CDR3 bases: TGTGCCAGCAGTCTACCCCCAATGGACAGTGCGAACACCGGGGAGCTGTTTTTT.